The 4 T cell receptor beta chains given below trace back to one sample, sequenced in a study of HIV-infected patients and healthy controls. Antiretroviral therapy had run roughly three months, about 14 weeks, before follow-up blood collection. All unsorted peripheral T cells were captured because whole blood was used without fractionation. Alpha and beta constant-region primers primed reverse transcription of around 500 ng RNA. Each of the alpha and beta chains got its own library through chain-specific third strand synthesis with indices. TCRdb re-derived calls from the 5' RACE reads in MiXCR, one entry per CDR3 protein. The table lists about 14,000 distinct CDR3 sequences, around 12% of them singletons. The sequencing used blood, collected during antiretroviral therapy. The receptors originated from an adult with HIV infection. The donor label of this sample is uncertain.

This clonotype was seen at least ten times. The chain recombines TRBV20-1 with TRBJ2-5; 10 bases fit TRBD2. Germline CDR1 is DFQATT and CDR2 is SNEGSKA (reference sequence). The trim removed 3 bases at V and 5 bases at J, leaving 12 bases unmatched. The CDR3 runs 16 residues. The CDR3 region has the DNA TGCAGTGCTAGCCCGGGAGCTAGCGGGGGCGGGGAGACCCAGTACTTC. Residues: CSASPGASGGGETQYF.

This clonotype occurred many times. The chain is built from TRBV29-1 and TRBJ2-7; unclear D gene. This CDR3 region has 12 residues. V was clipped by 3 bases and J by 0 bases, with 6 bases between them. Germline V gives CDR1 SQVTM, CDR2 ANQGSEA. This chain's CDR3 is CSVEGTSYEQYF. CDR3 DNA: TGCAGCGTTGAGGGAACCTCCTACGAGCAGTACTTC.

This clonotype was detected ten times or more. The chain recombines TRBV7-3 with TRBJ2-1; the D is unclear. Deletions cut 5 bases from V and 0 bases from J, with 14 bases between. CDR3 length: 16 amino acids. The germline V gene has CDR1 SGHTA and CDR2 FQGTGA. The CDR3: CASSTTQRSSYNEQFF. The DNA for the CDR3 is TGTGCCAGCAGCACAACCCAGAGAAGCTCCTACAATGAGCAGTTCTTC.

At least ten counts were recorded for this clonotype. The rearrangement uses TRBV4-2 and TRBJ2-6; 9 bases align to TRBD1. V lost 0 bases, J lost 4 bases, and 1 base stayed unmatched. The V gene's germline CDR1 is LGHNA and CDR2 YNFKEQ. The CDR3 runs to 16 residues. The CDR3 DNA reads as TGTGCCAGCAGCCAAGAACAGGGGGCAGGGGCCAACGTCCTGACTTTC. Translating gives CASSQEQGAGANVLTF.